These 2 T cell receptor beta chains share one sample of origin, sequenced in a study of shared clonotypes between healthy human individuals. Naive CD8 cells, CD45RO-negative and positively selected for CCR7, excluded terminally differentiated effector memory CD45RA+ cells. Sequencing was performed with immunoSEQ multiplex PCR; in TCRdb, only in-frame clones are kept and a portion is missing. The repertoire consists of about 2 million clones, with roughly 94% occurring once and the leading ten covering around 1%. The sample was naive CD8+ T cells sorted from blood. The receptors shown here come from a man between 18 and 29 years old in good health.

V gene TRBV4-1 combines with J gene TRBJ1-2; possibly TRBD1 for D (5 bases). The CDR3 spans 16 residues. Trimming removed 0 bases at V and 2 bases at J, with 13 bases between. Looked up from germline, CDR1 is MGHRA and CDR2 is YSYEKL. CDR3 residues: CASSQDLRGANYGYTF. The CDR3 coding sequence is TGCGCCAGCAGCCAAGATCTAAGGGGCGCAAACTATGGCTACACCTTC.

This chain uses TRBV5-4 with TRBJ2-7, with 12 nucleotides matching TRBD1. The CDR3 has 16 residues. Trimming took 3 bases from V and 4 from J; bases not matched to a gene: 8. CDR1 is SGHNT and CDR2 is YYREEE in the germline V gene (reference sequence). This CDR3 is CASSSGTGGVRYEQYF. CDR3 nucleotides: TGTGCCAGCAGCTCCGGGACAGGGGGCGTTAGGTACGAGCAGTACTTC. The full variable domain, rest sourced from reference TRBV5-4 and TRBJ2-7, is ETGVTQSPTHLIKTRGQQVTLRCSSQSGHNTVSWYQQALGQGPQFIFQYYREEENGRGNFPPRFSGLQFPNYSSELNVNALELDDSALYLCASSSGTGGVRYEQYFGPGTRLTVT.